This T cell receptor (beta chain) was captured by sequencing in a study of blood T cells in healthy people across ages. The CDR3 runs to 14 residues. The germline CDR1 and CDR2 sequences are DFQATT and SNEGSKA (reference sequence). V lost 3 bases and J lost 4; bases outside the gene matches: 8. Next came a second PCR, run for about 6 to 11 cycles, which used a sample-barcoded 5' primer along with a J-beta primer mix. TCRdb analysed the 5' RACE reads with MiXCR anew, one entry per CDR3 protein. Among 550,000 to 600,000 distinct CDR3 sequences listed, roughly 28% were seen once. The sequence was obtained from a woman aged 70 to 79 in good health. Sequencing input: blood. The chain recombines TRBV20-1 with TRBJ2-5, with TRBD1 identical over 7 bases. CDR3 sequence reads: CSARVWPGGETQYF. The CDR3 DNA follows: TGCAGTGCTAGGGTCTGGCCAGGGGGAGAGACCCAGTACTTC.